These 5 T cell receptor beta chains originate from one sample sequenced in a study of blood T cell repertoires in COVID-19. Profiling relied on immunoSEQ multiplex PCR, and the TCRdb table lists in-frame clones only, not all of them. The sample records under 250,000 clones, roughly 80% being singletons. Sequencing was done on a sample of peripheral blood. The source of these receptors is a woman in her late teens or twenties with acute or convalescent COVID-19.

This sequence joins TRBV28 and TRBJ1-1; TRBD1 matches 7 bases. The CDR3 is 14 amino acids. Per germline, CDR1 MDHEN and CDR2 SYDVKM. With V trimmed by 4 bases and J by 3 bases, 5 bases remained unmatched. The CDR3 is CASSSQGPDTEAFF. The CDR3 nucleotides read TGTGCCAGCAGTTCACAGGGGCCAGACACTGAAGCTTTCTTT.

The rearrangement joins TRBV6-5 to TRBJ2-3, with D perhaps matching TRBD2 (5 bases). The length of the CDR3 is 16 residues. The V gene lost 0 bases and the J gene lost 0 bases, with 10 bases spanning the gap. CDR1 and CDR2 (germline): MNHEY, SVGAGI. The CDR3 sequence: CASSYSSGGSTDTQYF. As DNA, the CDR3 is TGTGCCAGCAGTTACTCGTCCGGCGGGAGCACAGATACGCAGTATTTT.

The rearrangement links TRBV7-8 to TRBJ1-3, with D perhaps TRBD1 (5 bases). Between the trimmed V and J ends, which lost 3 bases and 0 bases, there was a span of 9 bases. Germline assignment: CDR1 SGHVS and CDR2 FQNEAQ. There are 15 residues in the CDR3. The CDR3 spells CASSFDRSSGNTIYF. CDR3 bases: TGTGCCAGCAGCTTCGACAGAAGCTCTGGAAACACCATATATTTT.

The rearrangement uses TRBV5-4 and TRBJ2-3; TRBD2 matches 10 bases. The CDR3 has 17 amino acids. Germline V gene sequence: CDR1 SGHNT, CDR2 YYREEE (reference sequence). V lost 3 bases and J lost 5; bases outside the gene matches: 12. The chain's CDR3 is CASSSNHFSGRQDTQYF. CDR3 bases: TGTGCCAGCAGCTCAAATCATTTTAGCGGGAGGCAAGATACGCAGTATTTT.

The chain combines TRBV13 with TRBJ2-5, with D perhaps TRBD2 (5 bases). V was clipped by 5 bases and J by 5 bases, with 12 bases between them. The CDR3 contains 13 residues. Germline V CDR1 and CDR2: PRHDT, FYEKMQ (reference sequence). For the CDR3, the DNA is TGTGCCAGCAGCCCCGAGAGGGTGGAGACCCAGTACTTC. Amino acids: CASSPERVETQYF.